Below are 17 T cell receptor beta chains sequenced from a single sample in a study of T cell clonality in common variable immunodeficiency (dated by TCRdb to the mid-2010s). Libraries were constructed by the immunoSEQ multiplex PCR assay. As stored in TCRdb, this immuneACCESS dataset retains in-frame rearrangements with V and J assigned. A fraction of the clones does not appear; measured against another copy, unresolved V genes explain less than half of the discrepancy, and the remainder lacks a known reason. The table shows more than 55,000 clones here, with no singletons. The ten largest clonotypes hold around 0.8% of the sample. Sequencing input: peripheral blood mononuclear cells. Every receptor here comes from a person aged 18 to 70 in good health.

This clone has ten or more counts. The CDR3 bases that were read are TGTGCCAGCAGTGAATCTGGGGCTAGCAATCAGCCC. Translating gives CASSESGASNQP. The full CDR3 protein is CASSESGASNQPQHF. This chain joins TRBV2 and TRBJ1-5, with D possibly matching TRBD1 (5 bases). The read halts 3 residues ahead of the CDR3 end, with the missing end drawn from the germline J gene. The CDR3 contains 15 residues. CDR1 is SNHLY and CDR2 is FYNNEI in the germline V gene. V lost 2 bases to trimming and J lost 0 bases, with 8 bases between them.

This clone was seen many times. The sequence runs out 3 residues before the end of the CDR3; the remainder is reconstructed from the germline J gene. This chain links TRBV2 with TRBJ1-2; 9 bases fit TRBD1. CDR3 length: 14 amino acids. From germline, CDR1 is SNHLY and CDR2 FYNNEI. V gave up 5 bases and J gave up 4 bases; unmatched junction bases: 5. Here the CDR3 reads CASSSGQGSYGYTF. CDR3 DNA, as far as it was read: TGTGCCAGCAGTTCCGGACAGGGGAGCTATGGC.

This clone was counted many times. At one boundary the junction diverges from the germline segment, which might be a read error. The CDR3 bases that were read are TGCAGTGCTAGAGATAGCGGGATGGACACCAGGGAG. This gives the protein CSARDSGMDTRE. The whole CDR3 sequence is CSARDSGMDTRELFF. The chain combines TRBV20-1 with TRBJ2-2; 8 nucleotides line up with TRBD2. The read finishes 3 residues shy of the CDR3 end, and the germline J gene is used to complete it. Germline CDR1 DFQATT, CDR2 SNEGSKA (reference sequence). This CDR3 comprises 15 residues.

This clone was counted ten times or more. The read halts 3 residues ahead of the CDR3 end, with the missing end drawn from the germline J gene. This rearrangement joins TRBV20-1 to TRBJ2-3; no clear D. V lost 2 bases and J 3 bases, leaving 12 bases between the germline ends. In germline, CDR1 is DFQATT, CDR2 SNEGSKA (reference sequence). CDR3 length: 14 amino acids. The CDR3 is CSARPPLRTDTQYF. The sequenced CDR3 bases are TGCAGTGCTAGACCCCCTCTCCGGACAGATACG.

This clone has at least ten counts. The CDR3 end lies 3 residues beyond the end of the read and is filled in from the germline J gene. The chain combines TRBV7-3 with TRBJ2-3, with D perhaps matching TRBD2 (7 bases). CDR1 and CDR2 (germline): SGHTA, FQGTGA. CDR3 length: 15 residues. V was shortened by 5 bases and J by 2 bases, with 14 bases between the two germline ends. The CDR3 bases that were read are TGTGCCAGCAGCGGCGGGGGACACCTCACAGATACG. This translates into CASSGGGHLTDT. The full CDR3 protein reads CASSGGGHLTDTQYF.

This clone was observed a handful of times. A much more abundant neighbour one base away suggests this may be a read error. CDR3 bases read: TGTGCCAGCACCCCCCCTAGCCTTCGCAGCGGGGAAAATGAG. Translated: CASTPPSLRSGENE. The complete CDR3 sequence is CASTPPSLRSGENEQFF. V gene TRBV13 combines with J gene TRBJ2-1, with 7 nucleotides matching TRBD2. The observed sequence ends 3 residues before the CDR3 terminus, with the missing tail filled in from the germline J gene. V was clipped by 7 bases and J by 7 bases; unmatched bases: 19. This CDR3 is built from 17 residues. CDR1 PRHDT and CDR2 FYEKMQ come from the germline V gene (reference sequence).

As for this clone: Coverage ceases 3 residues before the CDR3 finishes, and the germline J gene fills in the end. The rearrangement uses TRBV2 and TRBJ2-3; TRBD2 agrees at 10 bases. Germline V gene data show CDR1 as SNHLY and CDR2 as FYNNEI. The length of the CDR3 is 15 residues. The chain's CDR3 is CASSPRTSGQETQYF. The part of the CDR3 DNA that was read is TGTGCCAGCAGTCCGCGGACTAGCGGCCAAGAGACG.

This clone was counted ten times or more. The CDR3 bases that were read are TGTGCCAGTAGTATAACTAGCGGAACTAACGAG. Its translation is CASSITSGTNE. The whole CDR3 protein is CASSITSGTNEQYF. J is TRBJ2-7 and V is TRBV19, with TRBD2 identical over 8 bases. The read terminates 3 residues ahead of where the CDR3 ends, so the germline J gene completes it. Germline lookup yields CDR1 LNHDA and CDR2 SQIVND (reference sequence). Losses at the gene ends were 2 bases for V and 5 bases for J; bases not matched to a gene: 5. The CDR3 extends over 14 amino acids.

This clone was counted many times. Coverage ceases 3 residues before the CDR3 finishes, and the germline J gene fills in the end. This rearrangement joins TRBV7-2 to TRBJ1-3; D unresolved. CDR1 is SGHTA, CDR2 FQGNSA, per germline. This CDR3 comprises 13 residues. Trimming took off 2 bases at V and 4 bases at J, with 6 bases between the two ends. Incomplete CDR3 DNA: TGTGCCAGCAGCTTACTAACGGGAAACACC. Translating it yields CASSLLTGNT. Given in full, the CDR3 is CASSLLTGNTIYF.

There are many counts of this clone. The read finishes 3 residues shy of the CDR3 end, and the germline J gene is used to complete it. The V call is TRBV20-1, the J call TRBJ2-1; 7 positions match TRBD2. The germline V gene has CDR1 DFQATT and CDR2 SNEGSKA (reference sequence). Trimming at V came to 6 bases and at J to 8 bases, leaving 13 bases not matched to a gene. The length of the CDR3 is 14 residues. The CDR3 sequence is CSASGTLGGDEQFF. Partial CDR3 DNA: TGCAGTGCATCCGGGACCTTGGGGGGGGATGAG.

This clone was seen many times. The read ends 3 residues before the CDR3 terminus; that terminus is restored from the germline J gene. The chain links TRBV5-5 to TRBJ2-5; TRBD1 agrees at 7 bases. Germline V gene data show CDR1 as SGHKS and CDR2 as YYEKEE (reference sequence). The V gene end was trimmed by 2 bases and the J gene end by 3 bases; junction bases not matched to a gene: 7. The CDR3 has 15 amino acids. The CDR3 DNA, read in part, is TGTGCCAGCAGCTTCCGATGGACAGGAGAAGAGACC. It translates to CASSFRWTGEET. The complete CDR3 protein is CASSFRWTGEETQYF.

This clone was seen ten or more times. The read falls 3 residues short of the CDR3 end, and the missing part is taken from the germline J gene. The V call is TRBV7-3, the J call TRBJ1-2; 10 bases are shared with TRBD1. Germline CDR1 SGHTA, CDR2 FQGTGA. CDR3 length: 16 residues. V lost 5 bases and J lost 4; bases outside the gene matches: 10. CDR3 amino acids: CASSPTGQGDGYGYTF. The CDR3 bases that were read are TGTGCCAGCAGCCCTACTGGACAGGGGGACGGCTATGGC.

Notes on this clone: One junction end disagrees with the germline gene, perhaps due to a read error. The sequence runs out 3 residues before the end of the CDR3; the remainder is reconstructed from the germline J gene. V gene TRBV7-9 combines with J gene TRBJ2-2; tentatively, D is TRBD2 (5 bases). CDR1 is SEHNR, CDR2 FQNEAQ, per germline (reference sequence). CDR3 length: 13 amino acids. CDR3 region: CSSSTTSGEKLFF. The part of the CDR3 DNA that was read is TGTTCCAGCAGCACTACGTCCGGGGAAAAG.

This clone was counted ten times or more. The read halts 3 residues ahead of the CDR3 end, with the missing end drawn from the germline J gene. V gene TRBV23-1 combines with J gene TRBJ2-7; TRBD1 agrees at 9 bases. TRBV23-1 is classed as an ORF, of uncertain function. The CDR3 runs 16 residues. V lost 4 bases to trimming and J lost 0 bases; unmatched junction nucleotides: 7. The DNA read from the CDR3 is TGCGCCAGCAGTCTCCTAGAGGACAGGGGCTCCTACGAG. It yields the protein CASSLLEDRGSYE. The complete CDR3 reads CASSLLEDRGSYEQYF.

Many counts were recorded for this clone. The read terminates 3 residues ahead of where the CDR3 ends, so the germline J gene completes it. The chain has TRBV6-1 and TRBJ2-1, with 10 bases fitting TRBD2. J was trimmed by 0 bases and V by 2 bases; bases with no gene match: 7. The germline CDR1 and CDR2 sequences are MNHNS and SASEGT. There are 18 residues in the CDR3. The CDR3 DNA, read in part, is TGTGCCAGCAGTGAAAGTAGCGGGGGGATTAGCTCCTACAATGAG. It is translated as CASSESSGGISSYNE. The full CDR3 is CASSESSGGISSYNEQFF.

This clone was recorded at least ten times. The sequence runs out 3 residues before the end of the CDR3; the remainder is reconstructed from the germline J gene. The chain recombines TRBV10-1 with TRBJ2-2, with TRBD1 matching 11 bases. Trimming at V came to 11 bases and at J to 4 bases, leaving 6 bases not matched to a gene. This CDR3 region has 14 residues. The germline CDR1 and CDR2 sequences are WNHNN and SYGVQD (reference sequence). CDR3 sequence: CAGWDRGSTGELFF. The covered CDR3 bases are TGCGCCGGCTGGGACAGGGGGTCCACCGGGGAG.

In this sample, this clone turned up many times. The observed sequence ends 3 residues before the CDR3 terminus, with the missing tail filled in from the germline J gene. The chain uses TRBV29-1 and TRBJ2-2; no reliable D call. The length of the CDR3 is 14 residues. V lost 4 bases to trimming and J lost 0 bases, with 9 bases between them. Germline loops: CDR1 SQVTM, CDR2 ANQGSEA. The CDR3 sequence: CSVGNSPNTGELFF. CDR3 bases read: TGCAGCGTTGGGAACAGCCCGAACACCGGGGAG.